The source of this T cell receptor (beta chain) is a study of T cell responses to AZD1222 COVID-19 vaccine. Broader study findings: There were repertoire samples only from the period after the peak T cell response. Clonal diversity was possibly underestimated; the donors were predominantly white British and more often female.

Profiling relied on immunoSEQ multiplex PCR, and the TCRdb table lists in-frame clones only, not all of them. Of around 140,000 clones detected, approximately 90% appear once; the ten largest clones hold approximately 20%. This CDR3 is built from 13 residues. Germline values: CDR1 LNHDA, CDR2 SQIVND (reference sequence). V lost 3 bases and J lost 7; bases outside the gene matches: 5. Points on this clone: Its antigen is unknown.

The receptor comes from an adult in good health. V usage is TRBV19 and J usage is TRBJ1-2, with 7 positions matching TRBD1. The sample was peripheral blood, taken on day 0 of AZD1222 vaccination. DNA for the CDR3: TGTGCCAGTAGTATGAGACAGGGAGGTGGCTACACCTTC. Its translation is CASSMRQGGGYTF.